This TCR beta chain was recovered during a study of OX40 agonist ivuxolimab in advanced cancers. Study-level findings and limits: The specificity for antigen of the expanded peripheral T cells was not determined.

CDR3 size: 21 residues. The V gene's germline CDR1 is LNHDA and CDR2 SQIVND (reference sequence). Unmatched junction bases numbered 17, after V lost 3 bases and J lost 3 bases. A remark on this clone: Its antigen remains unidentified.

Only in-frame clones appear in the TCRdb table, and some are missing; sequencing was by immunoSEQ multiplex PCR. Found here are around 94,000 clones, around nine tenths of them singletons; the top ten hold about 0.81%. The specimen was CD4+ or CD8+ T cells sorted from blood, collected in a trial of the OX40 agonist ivuxolimab. The sequence came from an adult with an advanced solid tumor such as melanoma, head and neck, liver or kidney cancer. V usage is TRBV19 and J usage is TRBJ2-2, with 12 bases that match TRBD2. The CDR3 DNA sequence: TGTGCCAGTAGTATTGGGCTTATGACCCGGACTAGCGGGACCGACACCGGGGAGCTGTTTTTT. As protein: CASSIGLMTRTSGTDTGELFF.